The next 2 T cell receptor beta chains were all read from a single sample in a study of monozygotic twins with inflammatory bowel disease. From the 5' RACE reads, TCRdb lists one entry per CDR3 protein and no DNA. The table lists about 110,000 distinct CDR3 sequences. Sequencing was performed on blood. These TCRs come from a human donor with ulcerative colitis or Crohn's disease, or a healthy co-twin of an affected twin (not recorded which).

This chain joins TRBV2 and TRBJ2-3; checking the TCRdb D call of TRBD1 is not possible without DNA. Germline CDR1 reads SNHLY; CDR2 reads FYNNEI. CDR3 length equals 16 residues. The CDR3 protein is CASSPTGGKLTDTQYF. Together with reference TRBV2 and TRBJ2-3, the CDR3 gives the full variable domain: EPEVTQTPSHQVTQMGQEVILRCVPISNHLYFYWYRQILGQKVEFLVSFYNNEISEKSEIFDDQFSVERPDGSNFTLKIRSTKLEDSAMYFCASSPTGGKLTDTQYFGPGTRLTVL.

The V gene is TRBV24-1, the J gene TRBJ2-1; without DNA, the TCRdb call of TRBD2 cannot be checked. Germline V gives CDR1 KGHDR, CDR2 SFDVKD. This CDR3 is built from 16 residues. The CDR3 loop reads CATSDSLARAYNEQFF.